This passage covers 2 T cell receptor beta chains from one sample sequenced in a study of blood T cell repertoires in COVID-19. Only in-frame clones appear in the TCRdb table, and some are missing; sequencing was by immunoSEQ multiplex PCR. In the table there are some 240,000 clones, approximately 83% of which are singletons. Specimen: peripheral blood. The receptors were sampled from a woman aged 80 or over with acute or convalescent COVID-19.

The chain uses TRBV19 and TRBJ2-5, with D perhaps matching TRBD1 (5 bases). CDR1 LNHDA and CDR2 SQIVND come from the germline V gene (reference sequence). V dropped 2 bases and J dropped 5 bases, with 9 bases sitting between them. This CDR3 has 13 residues. CDR3 DNA: TGTGCCAGTAGTATACAGGGTATTGAGACCCAGTACTTC. Encoded protein: CASSIQGIETQYF.

A single count supports this clone. This rearrangement joins TRBV27 to TRBJ2-7; D not certain. V lost 6 bases and J lost 3, with 12 bases in between. CDR1 is MNHEY, CDR2 SMNVEV, per germline (reference sequence). The length of the CDR3 is 13 residues. The CDR3 nucleotides read TGTGCCAGCAGGCGAGGCCCCGGCTACGAGCAGTACTTC. Translation gives CASRRGPGYEQYF.